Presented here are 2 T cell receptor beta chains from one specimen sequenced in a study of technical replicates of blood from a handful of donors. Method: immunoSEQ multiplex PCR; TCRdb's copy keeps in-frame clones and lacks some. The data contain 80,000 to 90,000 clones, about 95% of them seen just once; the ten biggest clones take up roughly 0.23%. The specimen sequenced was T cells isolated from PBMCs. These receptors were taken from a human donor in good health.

In DNA, the CDR3 is TGTGCCACCAGCAGAGGGGGGCAGGCTGGAAACACCATATATTTT. This translates into CATSRGGQAGNTIYF. The V and J genes are TRBV15 and TRBJ1-3; D perhaps matches TRBD1 (6 bases). The CDR3 is 15 residues long. The germline gives CDR1 LNHNV, CDR2 YYDKDF (reference sequence). Trimming pared 1 base from V and 2 bases from J, leaving 9 bases between.

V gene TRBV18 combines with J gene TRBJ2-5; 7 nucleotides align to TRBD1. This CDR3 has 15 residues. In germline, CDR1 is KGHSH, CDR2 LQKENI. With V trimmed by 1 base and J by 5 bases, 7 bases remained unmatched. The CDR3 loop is CASSPQTGPEETQYF. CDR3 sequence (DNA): TGTGCCAGCTCACCACAGACAGGGCCGGAGGAGACCCAGTACTTC.